This TCR beta chain was captured by sequencing in a study of blood T cells in healthy people across ages. With a J-beta primer mix and a sample-barcoded 5' primer, a second PCR ran roughly 7 to 11 cycles. TCRdb reanalysed the 5' RACE reads using MiXCR and keeps one entry per CDR3 protein. This table holds hundreds of thousands of distinct CDR3 sequences, less than 45% found once. Study-wide points: There were more naive CD4+ cells and higher diversity in long-lived donors than in aged donors. Per million T cells, the diversity of TCR beta decreased roughly linearly as age advanced. With donor CMV status unknown, expanded clonotype changes were possibly confounded.

V shed 3 bases and J 0 bases; nucleotides not matched to a gene: 4. The germline gives CDR1 ENHRY, CDR2 SYGVKD. This CDR3 is built from 15 residues. A few counts support this clonotype. Its target is not known. The sample consisted of blood. This chain connects TRBV10-3 to TRBJ1-1; 7 nucleotides line up with TRBD1. The receptor comes from a man older than 75 in good health. CDR3 residues: CAISEQGFMNTEAFF. Here the CDR3 DNA reads TGTGCCATCAGTGAACAGGGGTTCATGAACACTGAAGCTTTCTTT.